This TCR beta chain was captured in a study of cytomegalovirus exposure and HLA in healthy donors. At the level of the study: Clustering assigned about four fifths of the approximately 400 genotyped donors to the Caucasian-associated ancestry cluster.

Study-wide points: Reportedly, fewer N-insertions than the approximately 690-donor mean appeared in an Asian-associated ancestry cluster in a later analysis. The study put 150 to 200 TCR beta chains on its list as cytomegalovirus-associated. In a later analysis, a missense DCLRE1C variant was linked to TCR beta V- and J-gene trimming.

Germline CDR1 LNHDA, CDR2 SQIVND (reference sequence). The CDR3 loop spans 13 amino acids. The V and J ends lost 6 bases and 3 bases respectively, with 12 bases between them. About this clone: Antigen unknown.

Researchers ran the PCR with 60 Vbeta and 13 Jbeta primers. Generated by immunoSEQ multiplex PCR, the TCRdb table keeps only in-frame clones and is missing some. The table has more than 150,000 clones, approximately 80% seen once. The genes are TRBV19 and TRBJ2-7, with a weak D call TRBD1 (6 bases). Sequenced material: PBMCs. The origin of this receptor is a woman between 40 and 50 years old in good health and CMV-seropositive. The CDR3 DNA is TGTGCCAGTAGCCCGACAGGCGTCTACGAGCAGTACTTC. This translates into CASSPTGVYEQYF.